One sample yielded the 22 T cell receptor beta chains listed below, sequenced in a study of STAT5B mutations in CD4+ large granular lymphocyte leukemia. Only in-frame clones appear in the TCRdb table, and some are missing; sequencing was by immunoSEQ multiplex PCR. The sample includes fewer than 5,000 clones, roughly 79% of them seen just once. Sample: PBMCs. The origin of the receptors is a man aged 55 to 69 with CD4+ T-cell large granular lymphocyte leukemia.

V is TRBV5-1 and J is TRBJ1-6; no reliable D call. The V end lost 5 bases, the J end lost 8 bases, and 17 bases lay between the germline ends. CDR1 is SGHRS, CDR2 YFSETQ, per germline. The CDR3 has 15 residues. The CDR3 reads CASRSGSFRDSPLHF. As DNA, the CDR3 is TGCGCCAGCAGATCAGGAAGCTTTAGGGATTCACCCCTCCACTTT.

The chain joins TRBV7-9 to TRBJ2-6; D gene unclear. The germline gives CDR1 SEHNR, CDR2 FQNEAQ (reference sequence). The length of the CDR3 is 17 residues. V shed 5 bases and J shed 4 bases, with 18 bases lying between them. The CDR3 is CASSPPAGRKGANVLTF. Here the CDR3 DNA reads TGTGCCAGCAGCCCTCCGGCCGGACGTAAGGGGGCCAACGTCCTGACTTTC.

The chain couples TRBV9 to TRBJ2-4; 9 bases align to TRBD1. This CDR3 region has 13 residues. CDR1 is SGDLS, CDR2 YYNGEE, per germline. V lost 0 bases and J lost 8; bases outside the gene matches: 0. Here the CDR3 reads CASSVGDRDIQYF. In DNA, the CDR3 is TGTGCCAGCAGCGTAGGGGACAGGGACATTCAGTACTTC.

V is TRBV4-3 and J is TRBJ1-2; tentative D call: TRBD1 (5 bases). The length of the CDR3 is 15 residues. V was cut by 0 bases and J by 3 bases, with 11 bases left in between. Germline assignment: CDR1 LGHNA and CDR2 YSLEER. The CDR3 DNA follows: TGCGCCAGCAGCCAAGAGGAGAGGGGCCACTATGGCTACACCTTC. As protein: CASSQEERGHYGYTF.

This chain uses TRBV30 with TRBJ1-3; D possibly corresponds to TRBD1 (5 bases). CDR1 GTSNPN and CDR2 SVGIG come from the germline V gene (reference sequence). The V end lost 2 bases, the J end lost 4 bases, and 12 bases lay between the germline ends. This CDR3 comprises 14 residues. As DNA, the CDR3 is TGTGCCTGGAGTCAGGGTTTTACCGGAAACACCATATATTTT. It translates to CAWSQGFTGNTIYF.

V is TRBV7-9 and J is TRBJ2-3, with a tentative D call TRBD2 (5 bases). There are 15 residues in the CDR3. Germline V CDR1 and CDR2: SEHNR, FQNEAQ (reference sequence). Trimming took 5 bases from V and 0 from J, leaving 12 bases between them. The CDR3 is CASSPSAVSTDTQYF. CDR3 sequence (DNA): TGTGCCAGCAGCCCTTCAGCGGTTAGCACAGATACGCAGTATTTT.

This chain links TRBV7-9 with TRBJ2-7; weak D call: TRBD2 (6 bases). V dropped 1 base and J dropped 0 bases, with 13 bases sitting between them. The CDR3 runs to 16 residues. Germline CDR1 SEHNR, CDR2 FQNEAQ (reference sequence). CDR3 protein: CASSLVTLGGSYEQYF. CDR3 nucleotide sequence: TGTGCCAGCAGCTTAGTTACTCTGGGGGGCTCCTACGAGCAGTACTTC.

This clone was counted a few times. The chain couples TRBV4-3 to TRBJ2-1, with D possibly matching TRBD1 (5 bases). Germline V gives CDR1 LGHNA, CDR2 YSLEER. The V end lost 0 bases, the J end lost 7 bases, and 10 bases lay between the germline ends. The CDR3 loop spans 14 amino acids. CDR3 loop: CASSQELGRNEQFF. CDR3 bases: TGCGCCAGCAGCCAAGAGTTGGGGCGGAATGAGCAGTTCTTC.

There are a few counts of this clone. The rearrangement uses TRBV7-9 and TRBJ1-2, with a weak D call TRBD1 (5 bases). V lost 2 bases to trimming and J lost 5 bases, with 12 bases between them. The CDR3 is made up of 14 amino acids. Germline V gives CDR1 SEHNR, CDR2 FQNEAQ (reference sequence). CDR3 region: CASSLTRAEYGYTF. DNA of the CDR3: TGTGCCAGCAGCTTAACCAGGGCTGAGTATGGCTACACCTTC.

The CDR3 loop is CASSLSSDGLEQFF. CDR3 bases: TGTGCCAGCAGCTTATCGAGTGACGGTCTTGAGCAGTTCTTC. The chain links TRBV7-6 to TRBJ2-1; D remains ambiguous. The CDR3 has 14 amino acids. The germline V and J ends were trimmed by 2 bases and 9 bases, with 14 bases remaining between them. Looked up from germline, CDR1 is SGHVS and CDR2 is FNYEAQ.

By frequency in the sample, this clone is medium-sized. The chain is built from TRBV2 and TRBJ2-5; 8 bases match TRBD2. The CDR3 totals 14 residues. The junction had 7 bases not matched to a gene; V was cut back by 5 bases and J by 5 bases. Germline V lookup: CDR1 SNHLY, CDR2 FYNNEI. CDR3 nucleotide sequence: TGTGCCAGCAGTCCCCGGGGGGGAGGGGAGACCCAGTACTTC. Translating gives CASSPRGGGETQYF. The whole variable domain, remainder taken from reference TRBV2 and TRBJ2-5, is EPEVTQTPSHQVTQMGQEVILRCVPISNHLYFYWYRQILGQKVEFLVSFYNNEISEKSEIFDDQFSVERPDGSNFTLKIRSTKLEDSAMYFCASSPRGGGETQYFGPGTRLLVL.

The chain joins TRBV27 to TRBJ1-2, with TRBD1 matching 11 bases. Germline values: CDR1 MNHEY, CDR2 SMNVEV (reference sequence). This CDR3 region has 14 residues. J was trimmed by 7 bases and V by 4 bases; bases with no gene match: 5. Written as DNA, the CDR3 is TGTGCCAGCAGTTCGGCGGACAGGGGGCTTGGCTACACCTTC. It yields the protein CASSSADRGLGYTF.

CDR3 in amino acids: CASSLGPGTLLGYTF. Written as DNA, the CDR3 is TGTGCCAGCAGCTTAGGTCCCGGGACATTACTCGGCTACACCTTC. The chain joins TRBV7-9 to TRBJ1-2; tentative D call: TRBD1 (6 bases). Germline loops: CDR1 SEHNR, CDR2 FQNEAQ (reference sequence). V was clipped by 1 base and J by 8 bases, with 17 bases between them. This CDR3 comprises 15 residues.

This clone is large in the sample. This chain links TRBV7-8 with TRBJ2-1; D gene unclear. Trimming left V 1 base short and J 6 bases short, with 10 bases between. This CDR3 region has 14 residues. Germline values: CDR1 SGHVS, CDR2 FQNEAQ. The CDR3 is CASSLGGMGNEQFF. The CDR3 DNA reads as TGTGCCAGCAGCTTAGGGGGAATGGGCAATGAGCAGTTCTTC.

The CDR3 sequence is CASSVDFAGPYEQYF. Here the CDR3 DNA reads TGTGCCAGCAGTGTAGATTTTGCAGGGCCCTACGAGCAGTACTTC. The chain joins TRBV6-1 to TRBJ2-7; D may be TRBD1 (5 bases). The CDR3 is 15 amino acids. Deletions cut 4 bases from V and 2 bases from J, with 15 bases between. Germline V gives CDR1 MNHNS, CDR2 SASEGT.

This chain joins TRBV12-5 and TRBJ2-2, with 10 bases aligning to TRBD1. This CDR3 comprises 14 residues. With 2 bases clipped from V and 15 bases from J, the junction kept 9 bases outside the gene matches. Germline V gene data show CDR1 as LGHNT and CDR2 as FRNRAP. The CDR3 coding sequence is TGTGCTAGTGGTTTGCCACCGGGACAGGGGAGGGTGTTTTTT. This sequence encodes CASGLPPGQGRVFF.

A single count supports this clone. The V gene is TRBV7-9, the J gene TRBJ2-7; D perhaps matches TRBD1 (6 bases). Germline V CDR1 and CDR2: SEHNR, FQNEAQ (reference sequence). CDR3 size: 14 residues. V was trimmed by 4 bases and J by 0 bases, leaving 10 bases between them. CDR3 loop: CASSSDRSSYEQYF. The CDR3 bases are TGTGCCAGCAGCTCCGACAGGAGCTCCTACGAGCAGTACTTC. The complete variable domain, with remaining parts taken from reference TRBV7-9 and TRBJ2-7, reads DTGVSQNPRHKITKRGQNVTFRCDPISEHNRLYWYRQTLGQGPEFLTYFQNEAQLEKSRLLSDRFSAERPKGSFSTLEIQRTEQGDSAMYLCASSSDRSSYEQYFGPGTRLTVT.

This clone was counted once. This chain uses TRBV5-1 with TRBJ2-7, with 9 bases lining up with TRBD1. With 7 bases clipped from V and 6 bases from J, the junction kept 11 bases outside the gene matches. The CDR3 runs to 14 residues. Per germline, CDR1 SGHRS and CDR2 YFSETQ. CDR3 nucleotides: TGCGCCAGCCACGTAACAGGGGGCACCCCCGAGCAGTACTTC. Residues: CASHVTGGTPEQYF. Filled out from reference TRBV5-1 and TRBJ2-7, the complete variable domain reads KAGVTQTPRYLIKTRGQQVTLSCSPISGHRSVSWYQQTPGQGLQFLFEYFSETQRNKGNFPGRFSGRQFSNSRSEMNVSTLELGDSALYLCASHVTGGTPEQYFGPGTRLTVT.

This sequence joins TRBV2 and TRBJ1-3; D is uncertain. CDR1 is SNHLY and CDR2 is FYNNEI in the germline V gene. The V end lost 3 bases, the J end lost 4 bases, and 10 bases lay between the germline ends. The CDR3 has 14 amino acids. The CDR3 coding sequence is TGTGCCAGCAGTGACTTTTTGGGGGGAAACACCATATATTTT. The encoded protein is CASSDFLGGNTIYF.

The V gene is TRBV19, the J gene TRBJ2-5; a possible D gene is TRBD2 (5 bases). Per the germline V gene, CDR1 is LNHDA and CDR2 is SQIVND (reference sequence). The CDR3 is 13 amino acids. V gave up 3 bases and J gave up 3 bases, with 8 bases separating them. This chain's CDR3 is CASSMDGEETQYF. The CDR3 coding sequence is TGTGCCAGTAGTATGGACGGGGAAGAGACCCAGTACTTC.

The CDR3 region has the DNA TGTGCCACCAGCAGAGGCCCACAAGAGACCCAGTACTTC. Its translation is CATSRGPQETQYF. The V and J genes are TRBV15 and TRBJ2-5, with unresolved D. This CDR3 has 13 residues. Between the trimmed V and J ends, which lost 1 base and 2 bases, there was a span of 5 bases. CDR1 LNHNV and CDR2 YYDKDF come from the germline V gene (reference sequence).

For this clone: Germline is not matched at one junction end, which may reflect a read error. The chain links TRBV6-5 to TRBJ1-4, with a possible D match to TRBD1 (5 bases). The germline gives CDR1 MNHEY, CDR2 SVGAGI. This CDR3 contains 14 residues. CDR3 bases: TGTGCCAGCAGTCACTCCCCGAGGGGTGAAAAACTGTTTTTT. Translated, it gives CASSHSPRGEKLFF.